A single sample gave rise to the 24 T cell receptor beta chains below, sequenced in a study of T cells after yellow fever vaccination. TCRdb analysed the 5' RACE reads with MiXCR anew, one entry per CDR3 protein. The data contain a few hundred thousand distinct CDR3 sequences, roughly a sixth of them singletons. Sequencing was performed on PBMCs, taken before the yellow fever booster vaccination. These receptor sequences come from a man younger than 35 who received the YFV17D yellow fever vaccine.

The chain couples TRBV6-2 or TRBV6-3 to TRBJ2-3; no reliable D call. Germline CDR1 reads MNHEY; CDR2 reads SVGEGT. V was trimmed by 5 bases and J by 2 bases, leaving 8 bases between them. The CDR3 loop spans 13 amino acids. The CDR3 protein is CASSGTPTDTQYF. CDR3 coding DNA: TGTGCCAGCAGTGGAACGCCCACAGATACGCAGTATTTT.

Only a few counts were recorded for this clonotype. This sequence joins TRBV6-2 or TRBV6-3 and TRBJ1-5, with D perhaps matching TRBD1 (5 bases). V was clipped by 8 bases and J by 6 bases, with 14 bases between them. CDR3 length: 13 amino acids. CDR1 is MNHEY and CDR2 is SVGEGT in the germline V gene. The CDR3 region is CASARGGSQPQHF. Written as DNA, the CDR3 is TGTGCCAGCGCGAGGGGTGGCAGTCAGCCCCAGCATTTT.

The rearrangement uses TRBV7-2 and TRBJ1-5; tentatively, D is TRBD1 (6 bases). Germline CDR1 SGHTA, CDR2 FQGNSA. The germline V and J ends were trimmed by 10 bases and 5 bases, with 18 bases remaining between them. The CDR3 loop spans 14 amino acids. The CDR3 protein is CATGRGTQDQPQHF. DNA for the CDR3: TGTGCCACCGGAAGGGGGACCCAGGATCAGCCCCAGCATTTT.

The rearrangement uses TRBV5-5 and TRBJ1-1; 8 bases are a match to TRBD1. Germline V lookup: CDR1 SGHKS, CDR2 YYEKEE (reference sequence). Losses at the gene ends were 5 bases for V and 8 bases for J; bases not matched to a gene: 14. This CDR3 has 15 amino acids. CDR3 loop: CASSLMTGALTEAFF. In DNA, the CDR3 is TGTGCCAGCAGTCTTATGACAGGGGCATTAACGGAAGCTTTCTTT.

This chain uses TRBV18 with TRBJ1-1; D perhaps matches TRBD1 (6 bases). Germline CDR1 is KGHSH and CDR2 is LQKENI. Trimming took off 6 bases at V and 3 bases at J, with 23 bases between the two ends. The length of the CDR3 is 17 residues. The CDR3 reads CASSPKVGGEGDTEAFF. The CDR3 bases are TGTGCCAGCTCCCCTAAGGTCGGGGGAGAGGGGGACACTGAAGCTTTCTTT.

The chain uses TRBV9 and TRBJ2-7, with 7 nucleotides matching TRBD1. V was clipped by 0 bases and J by 5 bases; unmatched bases: 5. This CDR3 has 14 amino acids. CDR1 is SGDLS, CDR2 YYNGEE, per germline. The CDR3 DNA sequence: TGTGCCAGCAGCGTAGGGCCAGGGGGTCACGAGCAGTACTTC. It codes for CASSVGPGGHEQYF. The full variable domain, with the rest looked up from reference TRBV9 and TRBJ2-7, is DSGVTQTPKHLITATGQRVTLRCSPRSGDLSVYWYQQSLDQGLQFLIQYYNGEERAKGNILERFSAQQFPDLHSELNLSSLELGDSALYFCASSVGPGGHEQYFGPGTRLTVT.

This clonotype was counted a few times. The CDR3 loop reads CASSSVGGFYNEQFF. DNA for the CDR3: TGTGCCAGCAGCTCCGTGGGCGGTTTCTACAATGAGCAGTTCTTC. This rearrangement joins TRBV7-8 to TRBJ2-1; D unclear. Germline V gene lookup returns CDR1 SGHVS and CDR2 FQNEAQ. V lost 4 bases and J lost 3, with 13 bases in between. CDR3 length: 15 residues.

V gene TRBV10-1 combines with J gene TRBJ2-5; 8 bases align to TRBD1. J lost 0 bases, V lost 6 bases, and 6 bases had no gene match. CDR3 length: 15 residues. Germline V CDR1 and CDR2: WNHNN, SYGVQD (reference sequence). This CDR3 reads CASSRKDRDQETQYF. The CDR3, as DNA: TGCGCCAGCAGCCGTAAGGACAGGGACCAAGAGACCCAGTACTTC.

This clonotype has a count of ten or more. The chain is built from TRBV20-1 and TRBJ2-6; D not certain. The CDR3 has 13 residues. With 2 bases removed from V and 0 bases from J, the gap between germline ends came to 2 bases. CDR1 DFQATT and CDR2 SNEGSKA come from the germline V gene (reference sequence). CDR3 in DNA: TGCAGTGCTAGAATCTCTGGGGCCAACGTCCTGACTTTC. It encodes CSARISGANVLTF.

The rearrangement links TRBV19 to TRBJ2-3; D is uncertain. The CDR3 runs 13 residues. The germline V gene has CDR1 LNHDA and CDR2 SQIVND (reference sequence). V lost 5 bases, J lost 6 bases, and 12 bases lay in between. The CDR3, as DNA: TGTGCCAGTAGTTCGACGTATAGGGATACGCAGTATTTT. Amino acid sequence: CASSSTYRDTQYF.

This clonotype has more than one count but fewer than ten. V and J are TRBV20-1 and TRBJ2-3; 9 positions match TRBD2. This CDR3 spans 16 amino acids. Germline CDR1 is DFQATT and CDR2 is SNEGSKA (reference sequence). With V trimmed by 5 bases and J by 3 bases, 12 bases remained unmatched. The CDR3, as DNA: TGCAGTGCTCTCCACCGACTAAGCGGGGGGACAGATACGCAGTATTTT. Translating gives CSALHRLSGGTDTQYF.

In this sample, this clonotype turned up a few times. The chain uses TRBV7-2 and TRBJ1-1, with a tentative D call TRBD1 (6 bases). The CDR3 runs 15 residues. V lost 5 bases and J 1 base, leaving 14 bases between the germline ends. The germline gives CDR1 SGHTA, CDR2 FQGNSA. CDR3 in amino acids: CASSRNRQENTEAFF. In DNA, the CDR3 is TGTGCCAGCAGCCGAAACCGACAGGAGAACACTGAAGCTTTCTTT.

The rearrangement links TRBV7-6 to TRBJ2-1; 9 bases agree with TRBD1. The trim removed 6 bases at V and 4 bases at J, leaving 7 bases unmatched. In germline, CDR1 is SGHVS, CDR2 FNYEAQ. The CDR3 spans 15 residues. In DNA, the CDR3 is TGTGCCAGCAGATCCGGGACAGGGAATTACAATGAGCAGTTCTTC. Encoded protein: CASRSGTGNYNEQFF.

The chain employs TRBV6-2 or TRBV6-3 and TRBJ2-3; perhaps TRBD2 as D (6 bases). Germline-derived CDR1 and CDR2 are MNHEY and SVGEGT. V lost 6 bases, J lost 9 bases, and 19 bases lay in between. This CDR3 has 14 amino acids. The CDR3 is CASRFPHSGETQYF. The CDR3 nucleotides read TGTGCCAGCAGATTCCCGCATTCGGGAGAAACGCAGTATTTT.

The V gene is TRBV4-1, the J gene TRBJ1-1; D is perhaps TRBD1 (5 bases). The CDR3 is 12 residues long. V lost 2 bases and J lost 8, with 9 bases in between. Germline lookup yields CDR1 MGHRA and CDR2 YSYEKL. The CDR3 loop reads CASSQFGGEAFF. The CDR3 nucleotides are TGCGCCAGCAGCCAATTCGGGGGGGAAGCTTTCTTT.

This clonotype was seen a few times. The CDR3: CASSPGAWDTQYF. CDR3 DNA: TGCGCCAGCAGCCCCGGGGCTTGGGATACGCAGTATTTT. The chain combines TRBV10-2 with TRBJ2-3; possibly TRBD1 or TRBD2 for D (5 bases each). CDR3 length equals 13 residues. Germline loops: CDR1 WSHSY, CDR2 SAAADI. V dropped 6 bases and J dropped 6 bases, with 13 bases sitting between them.

The J gene is TRBJ2-7, the V gene TRBV20-1, with D unresolved. Between the trimmed V and J ends, which lost 4 bases and 4 bases, there was a span of 8 bases. Germline CDR1 is DFQATT and CDR2 is SNEGSKA (reference sequence). CDR3 size: 11 residues. This chain's CDR3 is CSATTQYEQYV. In DNA, the CDR3 is TGCAGTGCTACTACACAGTACGAGCAGTACGTC.

This clonotype turned up a few times. V and J are TRBV18 and TRBJ1-2, with TRBD1 matching over 7 bases. The V segment lost 7 bases and the J segment 4 bases; nucleotides outside the gene matches: 3. Germline lookup yields CDR1 KGHSH and CDR2 LQKENI. The CDR3 length is 12 residues. As DNA, the CDR3 is TGTGCCAGCTACAGGGGTGGCTATGGCTACACCTTC. This gives the protein CASYRGGYGYTF.

A few counts support this clonotype. The chain links TRBV10-3 to TRBJ2-2; D is possibly TRBD1 (5 bases). This CDR3 is built from 16 residues. CDR1 ENHRY and CDR2 SYGVKD come from the germline V gene. Trimming shortened V by 4 bases and J by 7 bases, and 19 bases separated the two germline ends. The CDR3 reads CAISVNQGGSGGELFF. CDR3 bases: TGTGCCATCAGTGTAAACCAGGGCGGATCCGGCGGGGAGCTGTTTTTT.

In DNA, the CDR3 is TGTGCCACCAGTGATTCCCTGGAAACAGGCACAGATACGCAGTATTTT. This encodes CATSDSLETGTDTQYF. The genes are TRBV24-1 and TRBJ2-3; D gene ambiguous. The CDR3 extends over 16 amino acids. The germline V and J ends were trimmed by 2 bases and 1 base, with 12 bases remaining between them. The germline gives CDR1 KGHDR, CDR2 SFDVKD.

V and J are TRBV7-2 and TRBJ2-3; the D gene is possibly TRBD2 (6 bases). Per germline, CDR1 SGHTA and CDR2 FQGNSA. CDR3 length: 18 residues. With 5 bases removed from V and 0 bases from J, the gap between germline ends came to 21 bases. CDR3 region: CASSEIQPSDFSTDTQYF. The DNA of the CDR3 is TGTGCCAGCAGCGAAATCCAGCCTAGCGATTTTAGCACAGATACGCAGTATTTT.

This sequence joins TRBV5-1 and TRBJ2-1, with D perhaps TRBD2 (5 bases). This CDR3 region has 14 residues. The V end lost 3 bases, the J end lost 7 bases, and 14 bases lay between the germline ends. Germline-derived CDR1 and CDR2 are SGHRS and YFSETQ. CDR3 nucleotide sequence: TGCGCCAGCAGCTGGAAGGACCGAGGGAATGAGCAGTTCTTC. This codes for CASSWKDRGNEQFF.

This clonotype was picked up many times. The CDR3 loop is CSVRDLKSQFF. The CDR3 region has the DNA TGCAGTGTCAGAGATCTAAAGTCTCAGTTCTTC. V is TRBV20-1 and J is TRBJ2-1; unclear D gene. Germline values: CDR1 DFQATT, CDR2 SNEGSKA (reference sequence). Trimming stripped 7 bases from V and 13 bases from J, with 17 bases between. This CDR3 has 11 residues.

This clonotype has a handful of counts. The chain couples TRBV7-2 to TRBJ2-3, with unresolved D. The V gene's germline CDR1 is SGHTA and CDR2 FQGNSA. V was cut by 5 bases and J by 0 bases, with 12 bases left in between. The CDR3 is 15 residues long. CDR3 nucleotides: TGTGCCAGCAGCCAAGCAAGGAGAAGCACAGATACGCAGTATTTT. Translation: CASSQARRSTDTQYF.